What follows describes a single TCR beta chain. Authors' methods: For nucleated cells, counts were estimated from reference gene primer amplification. Sequenced by immunoSEQ multiplex PCR; TCRdb stores in-frame clones only, minus some. The V and J calls and clone size are taken from that table; D and trimming were inferred from the DNA. The data show fewer than 200,000 clones, about four fifths seen once. The data were taken from a study of blood T cell repertoires in COVID-19. Study context: Some COVID-19 samples were acute and others convalescent; all came from the United States, Italy and Spain. Nucleic acid was either cDNA or gDNA, and it came from T cells, B-cell-depleted T cells, or PBMCs.

Trimming cost V 1 base and J 3 bases, with 9 bases left between them. There are 13 residues in the CDR3. Germline values: CDR1 GTSNPN, CDR2 SVGIG (reference sequence). The TCR was taken from a man in his 70s with active or convalescent COVID-19. Source material: peripheral blood. The V gene is TRBV30, the J gene TRBJ1-2, with D possibly being TRBD1 (5 bases). For the CDR3, the DNA is TGTGCCTGGAGTGCCCAGGGTGACTATGGCTACACCTTC. Translating gives CAWSAQGDYGYTF.